These 21 T cell receptor beta chains were sequenced from one sample in a study of shared clonotypes between healthy human individuals. Profiling relied on immunoSEQ multiplex PCR, and the TCRdb table lists in-frame clones only, not all of them. The table shows 650,000 to 800,000 clones, with just under 75% occurring only once. The sequenced material came from memory CD4+ T cells sorted from blood. The sample's subset: CD45RA-negative fraction. The source is a woman between 25 and 40 years old in good health.

This chain connects TRBV2 to TRBJ1-1; no clear D gene. The CDR3 covers 13 residues. V lost 6 bases and J 1 base, leaving 9 bases between the germline ends. Per germline, CDR1 SNHLY and CDR2 FYNNEI. CDR3 protein: CASSGVGNTEAFF. The CDR3 nucleotides are TGTGCCAGCAGCGGAGTGGGGAACACTGAAGCTTTCTTT.

This clone was recorded at least ten times. This chain uses TRBV5-1 with TRBJ2-7; 7 positions match TRBD2. CDR1 is SGHRS, CDR2 YFSETQ, per germline. The CDR3 has 15 amino acids. The V and J ends lost 4 bases and 2 bases, in that order; junction bases with no gene match: 9. The CDR3 is CASSLVLARTYEQYF. The CDR3 bases are TGCGCCAGCAGCCTGGTACTAGCGAGGACCTACGAGCAGTACTTC.

The CDR3, as DNA: TGTGCCAGCAGCCCTGATATTGGGCAAGAGACCCAGTACTTC. Translated, it gives CASSPDIGQETQYF. The V and J genes are TRBV7-6 and TRBJ2-5; D remains ambiguous. The CDR3 loop spans 14 amino acids. From germline, CDR1 is SGHVS and CDR2 FNYEAQ. V lost 5 bases, J lost 2 bases, and 12 bases lay in between.

In this sample, this clone turned up a few times. The chain joins TRBV10-3 to TRBJ1-5, with 8 positions matching TRBD1. Germline CDR1 reads ENHRY; CDR2 reads SYGVKD. The junction had 5 bases not matched to a gene; V was cut back by 10 bases and J by 3 bases. This CDR3 contains 13 residues. The CDR3 bases are TGTGCCACCCAGGACAGGGACAATCAGCCCCAGCATTTT. This gives the protein CATQDRDNQPQHF.

This clone occurred a few times. This sequence joins TRBV6-5 and TRBJ2-3; D may be TRBD2 (5 bases). V shed 0 bases and J shed 3 bases, with 10 bases lying between them. Germline V gene sequence: CDR1 MNHEY, CDR2 SVGAGI. The CDR3 consists of 15 residues. CDR3 sequence reads: CASSYSGEITDTQYF. The CDR3 coding sequence is TGTGCCAGCAGTTACTCCGGGGAAATTACAGATACGCAGTATTTT.

Notes on this clone: The sample holds other DNA sequences that translate to the same CDR3. The chain joins TRBV18 to TRBJ2-7; no clear D. CDR1 KGHSH and CDR2 LQKENI come from the germline V gene. Trimming took 3 bases from V and 2 from J, leaving 8 bases between them. This CDR3 region has 13 residues. CDR3: CASSPPGAYEQYF. CDR3 coding DNA: TGTGCCAGCTCACCCCCGGGTGCCTACGAGCAGTACTTC.

This clone was seen at least ten times. The chain joins TRBV6-1 to TRBJ2-3; TRBD1 aligns across 9 bases. The CDR3 contains 15 residues. Per the germline V gene, CDR1 is MNHNS and CDR2 is SASEGT. Trimming cost V 5 bases and J 6 bases; bases outside gene matches: 9. CDR3 coding DNA: TGTGCCAGCAGTCAGACCGGGACAGGGTCGGATACGCAGTATTTT. Residues: CASSQTGTGSDTQYF.

Only one count was recorded for this clone. The chain combines TRBV28 with TRBJ1-2, with D tentatively TRBD1 (5 bases). This CDR3 is 12 amino acids long. Germline-derived CDR1 and CDR2 are MDHEN and SYDVKM. V was pared by 8 bases and J by 5 bases, with 12 bases between. The CDR3 is CASALEGYGYTF. CDR3 nucleotides: TGTGCCAGCGCACTGGAGGGGTATGGCTACACCTTC.

This chain links TRBV30 with TRBJ2-5, with 8 bases fitting TRBD2. The J segment lost 4 bases and the V segment lost 5 bases, leaving 6 bases of the junction unmatched. From germline, CDR1 is GTSNPN and CDR2 SVGIG (reference sequence). The CDR3 has 13 residues. The CDR3 region has the DNA TGTGCCTGGGACTCCCGGGGGGGAGAGACCCAGTACTTC. Translated: CAWDSRGGETQYF.

As to this clone: At one end, the junction sequence differs from germline, possibly due to a read error. This sequence joins TRBV19 and TRBJ1-2; D gene ambiguous. Germline CDR1 reads LNHDA; CDR2 reads SQIVND (reference sequence). This CDR3 is built from 13 residues. The CDR3 loop is CASSLDFLYGYTF. The CDR3 nucleotides are TGTGCCAGTAGTTTAGATTTCCTCTATGGCTACACCTTC. Supplemented by reference TRBV19 and TRBJ1-2, the full variable domain reads DGGITQSPKYLFRKEGQNVTLSCEQNLNHDAMYWYRQDPGQGLRLIYYSQIVNDFQKGDIAEGYSVSREKKESFPLTVTSAQKNPTAFYLCASSLDFLYGYTFGSGTRLTVV.

The chain recombines TRBV16 with TRBJ2-6; D call uncertain. Germline V CDR1 and CDR2: KGHSY, FQNENV. The ends were cut back, 1 base at V and 0 bases at J, with 7 bases in the middle. This CDR3 is built from 16 residues. In DNA, the CDR3 is TGTGCCAGCAGCCAATTAGTAGACTCTGGGGCCAACGTCCTGACTTTC. The encoded protein is CASSQLVDSGANVLTF.

The chain has TRBV11-2 and TRBJ2-5, with D perhaps matching TRBD1 or TRBD2 (5 bases each). Germline loops: CDR1 SGHAT, CDR2 FQNNGV. Trimming left V 4 bases short and J 5 bases short, with 17 bases between. The CDR3 contains 15 residues. This CDR3 is CASSYTSGPPETQYF. CDR3 DNA: TGTGCCAGCAGCTACACCTCGGGACCTCCGGAGACCCAGTACTTC.

In the case of this clone: The same CDR3 arises from other DNA sequences in this sample as well. The chain uses TRBV7-2 and TRBJ2-5; 16 bases line up with TRBD2. This CDR3 has 16 amino acids. J gave up 5 bases and V 3 bases, and 3 bases lay outside the gene matches. Germline values: CDR1 SGHTA, CDR2 FQGNSA. The CDR3 is CASSLGLAGGRETQYF. The CDR3 region has the DNA TGTGCCAGCAGCTTGGGACTAGCGGGAGGGCGTGAGACCCAGTACTTC. The full variable domain, completed using reference TRBV7-2 and TRBJ2-5, is GAGVSQSPSNKVTEKGKDVELRCDPISGHTALYWYRQSLGQGLEFLIYFQGNSAPDKSGLPSDRFSAERTGGSVSTLTIQRTQQEDSAVYLCASSLGLAGGRETQYFGPGTRLLVL.

Comments on this clone: At the DNA level, this CDR3 is encoded by other sequences in the same sample as well. V gene TRBV10-3 combines with J gene TRBJ1-3; 9 bases match TRBD1. The CDR3 runs 13 residues. V trimming: 9 bases; J trimming: 4 bases; junction bases outside the gene matches: 4. Germline CDR1 and CDR2: ENHRY and SYGVKD. The CDR3 DNA follows: TGTGCCATTTGGACAGGGGCAGGAAACACCATATATTTT. Its translation is CAIWTGAGNTIYF.

The chain joins TRBV19 to TRBJ2-1; 8 nucleotides line up with TRBD1. This CDR3 has 16 residues. V shed 1 base, J shed 8 bases, and the junction held 10 bases outside the gene matches. The V gene's germline CDR1 is LNHDA and CDR2 SQIVND (reference sequence). The CDR3 here is CASSIGFDRGPYEQFF. As DNA, the CDR3 is TGTGCCAGTAGTATAGGATTCGACAGGGGCCCCTATGAGCAGTTCTTC.

This chain joins TRBV4-1 and TRBJ2-1; possibly TRBD2 for D (6 bases). This CDR3 contains 13 residues. V lost 4 bases and J lost 4, with 8 bases in between. Germline V gene sequence: CDR1 MGHRA, CDR2 YSYEKL. CDR3: CASSLAVYNEQFF. The CDR3 DNA reads TGCGCCAGCAGCCTAGCGGTTTACAATGAGCAGTTCTTC.

The gene calls are TRBV28 and TRBJ2-3, with TRBD1 as a possible D gene (6 bases). This CDR3 is built from 16 residues. The germline gives CDR1 MDHEN, CDR2 SYDVKM. V shed 7 bases and J shed 6 bases, with 23 bases lying between them. This CDR3 reads CASNLGIQGAGDTQYF. The CDR3, as DNA: TGTGCCAGCAACCTGGGAATACAGGGCGCCGGGGATACGCAGTATTTT.

The rearrangement joins TRBV4-1 to TRBJ2-5; 9 nucleotides match TRBD1. Germline CDR1 MGHRA, CDR2 YSYEKL. The CDR3 has 16 residues. J gave up 3 bases and V 3 bases, and 8 bases lay outside the gene matches. The CDR3 DNA sequence: TGCGCCAGCAGCCAGCCGGTCCGGGACAGGGAAGAGACCCAGTACTTC. As protein: CASSQPVRDREETQYF.

Turning to this clone: Other DNA sequences within the sample encode an identical CDR3. The CDR3 DNA sequence: TGCGCCAGCAGCCCGGGACTAGCGGGAGGACCAGCCAAAAACATTCAGTACTTC. This codes for CASSPGLAGGPAKNIQYF. The rearrangement joins TRBV4-1 to TRBJ2-4, with 15 nucleotides matching TRBD2. The germline gives CDR1 MGHRA, CDR2 YSYEKL. The CDR3 length is 18 residues. The ends lost 4 bases at V and 0 bases at J; junction bases unmatched: 4.

V gene TRBV11-2 combines with J gene TRBJ2-1; TRBD2 is a possible D gene (5 bases). Germline loops: CDR1 SGHAT, CDR2 FQNNGV. CDR3 size: 16 residues. Trimming shortened V by 6 bases and J by 0 bases, and 15 bases separated the two germline ends. CDR3 sequence: CASRSPGWSSYNEQFF. The CDR3, as DNA: TGTGCCAGCAGGTCCCCGGGGTGGAGCTCCTACAATGAGCAGTTCTTC.

CDR3: CASSFGGGRASNEQFF. CDR3 sequence (DNA): TGTGCCAGCAGCTTCGGGGGCGGGAGGGCGAGTAATGAGCAGTTCTTC. The chain has TRBV11-3 and TRBJ2-1; TRBD2 aligns across 9 bases. V shed 3 bases and J 7 bases; nucleotides not matched to a gene: 10. The CDR3 length is 16 residues. Germline V lookup: CDR1 SGHNT, CDR2 YENEEA.